The T cell receptor (beta chain) described here comes from a study of T cell repertoires in cytomegalovirus infection. Study overall: Recently identified HLA-C-restricted CMV epitopes were used, and well-studied HLA-B-restricted CMV epitopes were used as well. Matching HLA type, along with CMV infection, was indicated by public TCR beta signatures.

CDR1 is MNHEY and CDR2 is SVGEGT in the germline V gene. This CDR3 spans 11 amino acids. Trimming pared 7 bases from V and 7 bases from J, leaving 9 bases between. Findings of the study overall: CMV-specific TCR beta clonotypes restricted by HLA-C were the ones dominating the ex vivo response.

This clonotype was seen more than once but under ten times. Its antigen is not known. TCRdb re-derived calls from the reads in MiXCR, one entry per CDR3 protein. The top ten clones hold roughly 18% of a sample with hundreds of thousands of distinct CDR3 sequences, around 31% of them seen once. This TCR was recovered from a human donor in good health (CMV status not recorded). Some clones in this sample may be carry-over from other donors' samples. This rearrangement joins TRBV6-2 or TRBV6-3 to TRBJ2-3, with TRBD2 as a possible D gene (5 bases). The starting material was cultured PBMCs, obtained from culture after CMV antigen stimulation. CDR3 in DNA: TGTGCCAGCACCTCGGGGAATACGCAGTATTTT. It yields the protein CASTSGNTQYF.